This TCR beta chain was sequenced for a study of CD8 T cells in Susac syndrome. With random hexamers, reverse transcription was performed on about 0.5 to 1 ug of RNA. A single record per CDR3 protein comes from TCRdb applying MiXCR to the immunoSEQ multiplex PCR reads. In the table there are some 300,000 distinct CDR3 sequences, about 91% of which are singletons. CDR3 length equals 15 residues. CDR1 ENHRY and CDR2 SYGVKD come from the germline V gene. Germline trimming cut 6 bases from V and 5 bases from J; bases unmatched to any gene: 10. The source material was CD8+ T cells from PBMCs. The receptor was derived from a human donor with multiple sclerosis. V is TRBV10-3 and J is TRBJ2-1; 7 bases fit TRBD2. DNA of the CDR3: TGTGCCATCAGGGAAGCGGGGCCTATCCACAATGAGCAGTTCTTC. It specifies CAIREAGPIHNEQFF.